The TCR beta chain described here comes from a study of shared clonotypes between healthy human individuals. Around 30,000 T cell genomes (roughly 0.2 ug DNA) went into each sorted-subset replicate. TCRdb's copy holds only in-frame clones and misses some; the assay was immunoSEQ multiplex PCR. The top ten clones hold approximately 0.35% of a sample with roughly 2,500,000 clones, roughly 93% of them seen once. Germline CDR1 is SGHRS and CDR2 is YFSETQ. This CDR3 has 14 residues. V shed 3 bases and J shed 3 bases, with 13 bases lying between them. Study observations and caveats: Non-shared clonotypes were found to have lower generation probabilities than the clonotypes that were shared by all four of the sorted-subset donors.

The authors divided CD4+ cells into CD45RA+ naive and CD45RA-negative memory subsets. A remark on this clone: Its specificity is not known.

This receptor was taken from a man aged 18 to 29 in good health. Some clones in this sample may be carry-over from other donors' samples. Material for sequencing was naive CD4+ T cells from PBMCs. Subset described: CD45RA+ positively selected. The J gene is TRBJ2-7, the V gene TRBV5-1, with D possibly matching TRBD2 (5 bases). The CDR3 bases are TGCGCCAGCAGCTACACCGGGATCGACTACGAGCAGTACTTC. This codes for CASSYTGIDYEQYF.